These 11 T cell receptor beta chains were all obtained from the same sample, sequenced in a study of cytomegalovirus exposure and HLA in healthy donors. Both 60 Vbeta primers and 13 Jbeta primers went into the PCR. TCRdb's table, derived via immunoSEQ multiplex PCR, lists solely in-frame clones and lacks some. The sample carries 130,000 or so clones, around two thirds recorded once. Sequencing used PBMCs. These receptor sequences come from a man younger than 35 in good health and CMV-seropositive.

The chain joins TRBV14 to TRBJ2-2, with D perhaps matching TRBD1 (6 bases). The CDR3 runs to 17 residues. Trimming took 2 bases from V and 3 from J, leaving 16 bases between them. Germline V gives CDR1 SGHDN, CDR2 FVKESK. Here the CDR3 DNA reads TGTGCCAGCAGCCAACCCCGTATAGGGGGATACACCGGGGAGCTGTTTTTT. It yields the protein CASSQPRIGGYTGELFF. Together with reference TRBV14 and TRBJ2-2, the CDR3 gives the full variable domain: EAGVTQFPSHSVIEKGQTVTLRCDPISGHDNLYWYRRVMGKEIKFLLHFVKESKQDESGMPNNRFLAERTGGTYSTLKVQPAELEDSGVYFCASSQPRIGGYTGELFFGEGSRLTVL.

This sequence joins TRBV27 and TRBJ2-1; 9 nucleotides match TRBD1. The CDR3 totals 15 residues. J was trimmed by 3 bases and V by 2 bases; bases with no gene match: 2. Germline V gene lookup returns CDR1 MNHEY and CDR2 SMNVEV (reference sequence). As DNA, the CDR3 is TGTGCCAGCAGTTTACGGGACAGGGTCTACAATGAGCAGTTCTTC. It yields the protein CASSLRDRVYNEQFF.

A single count supports this clone. The chain uses TRBV27 and TRBJ1-5; TRBD1 aligns across 8 bases. The V gene end was trimmed by 6 bases and the J gene end by 3 bases; junction bases not matched to a gene: 4. The germline gives CDR1 MNHEY, CDR2 SMNVEV (reference sequence). This CDR3 contains 14 residues. CDR3 in DNA: TGTGCCAGCAGACCGACAGGGGCCAATCAGCCCCAGCATTTT. Translating gives CASRPTGANQPQHF.

The chain joins TRBV6-5 to TRBJ2-1; 7 bases map to TRBD1. V shed 2 bases and J 4 bases; nucleotides not matched to a gene: 5. Germline V lookup: CDR1 MNHEY, CDR2 SVGAGI. The CDR3 consists of 15 residues. The CDR3 sequence: CASSYTPGGYNEQFF. CDR3 sequence (DNA): TGTGCCAGCAGTTACACCCCAGGGGGATACAATGAGCAGTTCTTC.

The chain links TRBV6-6 to TRBJ2-7, with a tentative D call TRBD1 (5 bases). The CDR3 is 12 amino acids. Germline CDR1 is MNHNY and CDR2 is SVGAGI (reference sequence). Between the trimmed V and J ends, which lost 7 bases and 7 bases, there was a span of 14 bases. The chain's CDR3 is CASTPGRLEQYF. CDR3 coding DNA: TGTGCCAGCACCCCAGGGCGTCTGGAGCAGTACTTC.

The chain couples TRBV30 to TRBJ1-4; no reliable D call. Per germline, CDR1 GTSNPN and CDR2 SVGIG (reference sequence). CDR3 size: 13 residues. The V and J ends lost 4 bases and 7 bases respectively, with 13 bases between them. DNA for the CDR3: TGTGCCTGGAACCGGGGTTCGGGTGAAAAACTGTTTTTT. It encodes CAWNRGSGEKLFF.

The chain joins TRBV19 to TRBJ1-2, with D unclear. CDR1 is LNHDA, CDR2 SQIVND, per germline (reference sequence). CDR3 length equals 13 residues. V was clipped by 3 bases and J by 8 bases, with 13 bases between them. CDR3 sequence reads: CASSMIPEGGYTF. The CDR3 DNA follows: TGTGCCAGTAGTATGATCCCCGAGGGCGGCTACACCTTC.

The chain employs TRBV6-5 and TRBJ2-7; 8 positions agree with TRBD1. Unmatched junction bases numbered 9, after V lost 4 bases and J lost 10 bases. The V gene's germline CDR1 is MNHEY and CDR2 SVGAGI. This CDR3 contains 13 residues. CDR3 bases: TGTGCCAGCAGTTGGGGCAGGGGGCTGGAACAGTACTTC. It is translated as CASSWGRGLEQYF.

This sequence joins TRBV30 and TRBJ1-5, with 7 bases fitting TRBD1. CDR1 and CDR2 (germline): GTSNPN, SVGIG (reference sequence). V lost 5 bases and J lost 9; bases outside the gene matches: 10. The CDR3 loop spans 13 amino acids. The chain's CDR3 is CAWAYRGEGPQHF. The CDR3 DNA is TGTGCCTGGGCCTACAGGGGTGAGGGGCCCCAGCATTTT.

The genes are TRBV6-5 and TRBJ1-3; D perhaps matches TRBD1 (6 bases). V was pared by 4 bases and J by 4 bases, with 14 bases between. This CDR3 region has 15 residues. Germline loops: CDR1 MNHEY, CDR2 SVGAGI. The CDR3 nucleotides are TGTGCCAGCAGTTCCACGGGGGGGCCAGGAAACACCATATATTTT. This codes for CASSSTGGPGNTIYF.

The chain is built from TRBV28 and TRBJ1-3; no definite D call. Germline V gene data show CDR1 as MDHEN and CDR2 as SYDVKM. CDR3 length: 15 residues. Trimming stripped 2 bases from V and 0 bases from J, with 8 bases between. The CDR3 sequence is CASSLLGSSGNTIYF. CDR3 DNA sequence: TGTGCCAGCAGTTTACTCGGGTCCTCTGGAAACACCATATATTTT. The full variable domain, rest sourced from reference TRBV28 and TRBJ1-3, is DVKVTQSSRYLVKRTGEKVFLECVQDMDHENMFWYRQDPGLGLRLIYFSYDVKMKEKGDIPEGYSVSREKKERFSLILESASTNQTSMYLCASSLLGSSGNTIYFGEGSWLTVV.